This T cell receptor beta chain comes out of a study of somatic mutations in cytotoxic T cells in rheumatoid arthritis. The CDR3 is 15 residues long. Germline values: CDR1 SEHNR, CDR2 FQNEAQ (reference sequence). Trimming removed 5 bases from V and 8 bases from J, with 19 bases in between. Measured with immunoSEQ multiplex PCR; TCRdb has only the in-frame clones, and not every one. In the table there are 25,000 to 35,000 clones, approximately 78% of which are singletons. The chain combines TRBV7-9 with TRBJ2-1; D not resolved. The sequenced sample was CD8+ T cells sorted from blood. This TCR was sampled from an adult with rheumatoid arthritis. CDR3 residues: CASSLARARLDEQFF. The CDR3 DNA reads TGTGCCAGCAGCCTCGCCCGGGCCCGGCTTGATGAGCAGTTCTTC.